The clone carrying this T cell receptor (beta chain) was recorded many times. Its target is unknown. This entry belongs to a study of T cell repertoires in cytomegalovirus infection. The wider study: Both a matching HLA type and CMV infection were indicated by public TCR beta signatures.

TCRdb processed the reads anew with MiXCR; each CDR3 protein has one entry. Altogether a few hundred thousand distinct CDR3 sequences are present, approximately 9.5% being singletons, with the ten largest covering 4.3%. Broader study findings: Within the response measured ex vivo, HLA-C-restricted CMV-specific TCR beta clonotypes were dominant.

The CDR3 runs to 19 residues. V gave up 5 bases and J gave up 8 bases; unmatched junction bases: 21. The sample comprised PBMCs. This clonotype originated in a human donor in good health (CMV status not recorded). Some clones in this sample may be carry-over from other donors' samples. The J gene is TRBJ2-4, the V gene TRBV12-3 or TRBV12-4, with 10 bases that match TRBD2. As DNA, the CDR3 is TGTGCCAGCAGTGATCGACCTCGTGGACTAGCGGTCATTGTAGACATTCAGTACTTC. This sequence encodes CASSDRPRGLAVIVDIQYF.